The clone carrying this TCR beta chain was recorded at least ten times. These data belong to a study of T cells in Graves' hyperthyroidism and ophthalmopathy. This CDR3 is 18 amino acids long. V gave up 5 bases and J gave up 2 bases; unmatched junction bases: 13. The germline CDR1 and CDR2 sequences are KGHDR and SFDVKD. Amplification of TCR beta CDR3 regions was performed using RNA transcripts as template. Initially, a first-round RT-PCR of the TCR CDR3 employed the HTBI primer set. TCRdb re-called the multiplex PCR reads through MiXCR, storing one row per CDR3 protein. The profile shows 550,000 to 800,000 distinct CDR3 sequences, approximately 15% of them singletons.

The sequenced material came from blood. This receptor was obtained from a man aged 50 to 60 with Graves' hyperthyroidism. The J gene is TRBJ2-3, the V gene TRBV24-1; 9 bases align to TRBD1. CDR3 in amino acids: CATSAVKGQGYITDTQYF. The DNA for the CDR3 is TGTGCCACCAGTGCAGTAAAGGGACAGGGCTATATCACAGATACGCAGTATTTT.